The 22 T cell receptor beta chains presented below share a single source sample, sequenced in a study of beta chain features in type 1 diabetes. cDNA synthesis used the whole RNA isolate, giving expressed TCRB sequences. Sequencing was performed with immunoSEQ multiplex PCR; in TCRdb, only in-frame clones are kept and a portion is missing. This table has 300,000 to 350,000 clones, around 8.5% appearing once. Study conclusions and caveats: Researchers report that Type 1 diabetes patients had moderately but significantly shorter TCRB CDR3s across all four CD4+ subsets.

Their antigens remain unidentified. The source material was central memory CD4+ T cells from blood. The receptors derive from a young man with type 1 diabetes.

CDR3 in amino acids: CASNDWRTGNEQFF. CDR3 in DNA: TGTGCCAGCAACGACTGGCGGACCGGGAATGAGCAGTTCTTC. This rearrangement joins TRBV7-9 to TRBJ2-1; no reliable D call. Trimming removed 7 bases from V and 7 bases from J, with 17 bases in between. CDR1 and CDR2 from the germline V gene are SEHNR and FQNEAQ (reference sequence). CDR3 size: 14 residues.

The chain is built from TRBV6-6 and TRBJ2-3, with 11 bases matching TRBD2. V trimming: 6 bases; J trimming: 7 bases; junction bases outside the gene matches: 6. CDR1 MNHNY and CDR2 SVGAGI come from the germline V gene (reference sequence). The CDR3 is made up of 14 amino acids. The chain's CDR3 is CASREGTSGYTQYF. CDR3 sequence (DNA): TGTGCCAGCAGGGAGGGGACTAGCGGCTATACGCAGTATTTT.

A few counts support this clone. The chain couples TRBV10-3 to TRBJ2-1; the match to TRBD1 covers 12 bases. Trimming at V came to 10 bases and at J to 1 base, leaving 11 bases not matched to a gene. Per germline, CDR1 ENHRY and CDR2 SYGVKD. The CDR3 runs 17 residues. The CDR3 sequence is CATTGQGAFGSYNEQFF. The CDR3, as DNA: TGTGCCACCACGGGACAGGGGGCCTTTGGTTCCTACAATGAGCAGTTCTTC.

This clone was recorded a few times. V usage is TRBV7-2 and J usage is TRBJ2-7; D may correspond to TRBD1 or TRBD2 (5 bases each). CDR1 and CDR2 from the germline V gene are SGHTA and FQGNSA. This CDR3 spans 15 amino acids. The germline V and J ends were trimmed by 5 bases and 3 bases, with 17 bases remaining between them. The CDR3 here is CASSRKGTANYEQYF. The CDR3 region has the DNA TGTGCCAGCAGCCGAAAGGGGACGGCGAACTACGAGCAGTACTTC.

This chain's CDR3 is CASSPNQGETQYF. CDR3 sequence (DNA): TGTGCCAGCTCACCCAACCAGGGAGAGACCCAGTACTTC. The rearrangement joins TRBV18 to TRBJ2-5, with D perhaps matching TRBD1 (5 bases). The CDR3 totals 13 residues. Trimming cost V 3 bases and J 4 bases, with 9 bases left between them. Germline values: CDR1 KGHSH, CDR2 LQKENI.

Here the CDR3 reads CASSLEGSRVNEQFF. Written as DNA, the CDR3 is TGCGCCAGCAGCTTGGAGGGTTCCAGGGTCAATGAGCAGTTCTTC. This sequence joins TRBV5-1 and TRBJ2-1; the D gene is possibly TRBD1 (5 bases). CDR1 is SGHRS, CDR2 YFSETQ, per germline. The CDR3 covers 15 residues. V lost 0 bases and J lost 6, with 13 bases in between.

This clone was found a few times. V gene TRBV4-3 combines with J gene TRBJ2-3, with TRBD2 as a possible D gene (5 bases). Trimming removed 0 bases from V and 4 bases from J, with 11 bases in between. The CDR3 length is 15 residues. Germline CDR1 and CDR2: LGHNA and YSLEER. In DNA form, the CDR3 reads TGCGCCAGCAGCCAAGACGGAGGAGCGTCAGATACGCAGTATTTT. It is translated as CASSQDGGASDTQYF.

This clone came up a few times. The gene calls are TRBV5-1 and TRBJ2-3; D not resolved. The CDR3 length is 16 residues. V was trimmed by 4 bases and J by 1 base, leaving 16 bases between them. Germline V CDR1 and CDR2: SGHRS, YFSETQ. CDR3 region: CASSPWVSVGTDTQYF. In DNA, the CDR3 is TGCGCCAGCAGCCCCTGGGTTAGTGTGGGCACAGATACGCAGTATTTT.

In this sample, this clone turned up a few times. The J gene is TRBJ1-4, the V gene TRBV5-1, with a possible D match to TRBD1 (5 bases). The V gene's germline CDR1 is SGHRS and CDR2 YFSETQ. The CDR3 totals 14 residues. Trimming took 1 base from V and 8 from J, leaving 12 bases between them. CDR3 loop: CASSLRGDGEKLFF. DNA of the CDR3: TGCGCCAGCAGCTTGAGAGGGGATGGCGAAAAACTGTTTTTT.

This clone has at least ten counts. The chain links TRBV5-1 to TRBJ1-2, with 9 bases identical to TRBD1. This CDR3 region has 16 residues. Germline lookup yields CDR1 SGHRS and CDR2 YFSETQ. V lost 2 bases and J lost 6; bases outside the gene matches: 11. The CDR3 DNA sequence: TGCGCCAGCAGCTTACAGGGGGCGACACAGGAGGATGGCTACACCTTC. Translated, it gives CASSLQGATQEDGYTF.

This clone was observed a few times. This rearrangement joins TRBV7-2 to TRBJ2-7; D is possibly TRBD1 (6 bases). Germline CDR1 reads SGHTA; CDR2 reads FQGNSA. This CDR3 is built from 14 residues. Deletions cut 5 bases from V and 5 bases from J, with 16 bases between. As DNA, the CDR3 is TGTGCCAGCAGCGGGCAGGGGTGGACGGACGAGCAGTACTTC. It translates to CASSGQGWTDEQYF.

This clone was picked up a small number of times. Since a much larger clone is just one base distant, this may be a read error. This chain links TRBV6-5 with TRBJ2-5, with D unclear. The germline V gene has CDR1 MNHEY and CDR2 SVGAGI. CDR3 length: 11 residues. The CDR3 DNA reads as TGTGCCAGCAGTGCCCAAGGGACCCAGTACTTC. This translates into CASSAQGTQYF.

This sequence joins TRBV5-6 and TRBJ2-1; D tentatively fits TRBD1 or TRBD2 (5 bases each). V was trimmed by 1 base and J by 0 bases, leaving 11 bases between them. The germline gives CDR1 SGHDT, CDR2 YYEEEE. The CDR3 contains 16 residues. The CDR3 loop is CASSLFGDRSYNEQFF. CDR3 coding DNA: TGTGCCAGCAGCTTGTTCGGGGACCGCTCCTACAATGAGCAGTTCTTC.

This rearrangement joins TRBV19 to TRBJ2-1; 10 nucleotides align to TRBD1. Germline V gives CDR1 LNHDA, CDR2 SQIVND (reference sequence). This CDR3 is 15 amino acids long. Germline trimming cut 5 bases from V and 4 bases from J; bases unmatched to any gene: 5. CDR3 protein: CASSDGDRGYNEQFF. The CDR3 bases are TGTGCCAGTAGTGACGGGGACAGGGGTTACAATGAGCAGTTCTTC. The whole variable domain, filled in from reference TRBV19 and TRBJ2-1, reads DGGITQSPKYLFRKEGQNVTLSCEQNLNHDAMYWYRQDPGQGLRLIYYSQIVNDFQKGDIAEGYSVSREKKESFPLTVTSAQKNPTAFYLCASSDGDRGYNEQFFGPGTRLTVL.

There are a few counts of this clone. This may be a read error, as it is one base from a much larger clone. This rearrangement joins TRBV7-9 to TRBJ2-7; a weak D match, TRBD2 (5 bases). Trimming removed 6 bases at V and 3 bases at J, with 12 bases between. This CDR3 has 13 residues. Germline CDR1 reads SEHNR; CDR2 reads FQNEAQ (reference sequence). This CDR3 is CASSGEGFYEQYF. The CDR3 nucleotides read TGTGCCAGCAGTGGTGAGGGCTTCTACGAGCAGTACTTC.

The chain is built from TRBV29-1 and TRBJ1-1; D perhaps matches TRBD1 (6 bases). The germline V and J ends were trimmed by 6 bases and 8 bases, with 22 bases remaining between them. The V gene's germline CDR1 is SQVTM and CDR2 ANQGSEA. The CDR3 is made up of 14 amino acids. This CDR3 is CSVGTGATLAEAFF. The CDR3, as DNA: TGCAGCGTCGGCACGGGGGCCACCCTGGCCGAAGCTTTCTTT.

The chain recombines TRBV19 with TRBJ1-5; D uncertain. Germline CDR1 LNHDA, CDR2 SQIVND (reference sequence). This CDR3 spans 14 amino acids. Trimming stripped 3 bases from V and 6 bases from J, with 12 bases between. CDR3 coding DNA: TGTGCCAGTAGTATTGCTGGCCCTCCTCAGCCCCAGCATTTT. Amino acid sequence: CASSIAGPPQPQHF.

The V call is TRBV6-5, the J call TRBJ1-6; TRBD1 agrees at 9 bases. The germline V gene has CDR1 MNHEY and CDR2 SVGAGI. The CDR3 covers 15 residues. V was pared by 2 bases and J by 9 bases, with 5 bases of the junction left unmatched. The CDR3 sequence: CASSYGDRDRSPLHF. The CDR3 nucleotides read TGTGCCAGCAGTTACGGGGACAGGGATCGTTCACCCCTCCACTTT.

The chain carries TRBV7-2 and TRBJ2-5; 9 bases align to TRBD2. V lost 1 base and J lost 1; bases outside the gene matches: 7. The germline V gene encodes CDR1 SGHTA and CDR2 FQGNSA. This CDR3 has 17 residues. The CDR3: CASSLVGVLAGQETQYF. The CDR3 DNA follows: TGTGCCAGCAGCTTAGTAGGAGTACTAGCGGGCCAAGAGACCCAGTACTTC.

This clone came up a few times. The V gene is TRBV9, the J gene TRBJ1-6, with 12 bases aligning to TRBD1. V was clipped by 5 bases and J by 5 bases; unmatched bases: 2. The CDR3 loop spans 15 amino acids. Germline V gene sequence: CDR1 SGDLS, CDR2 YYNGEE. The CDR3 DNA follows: TGTGCCAGCAGTGGGACAGGGGGCAATAATTCACCCCTCCACTTT. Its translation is CASSGTGGNNSPLHF. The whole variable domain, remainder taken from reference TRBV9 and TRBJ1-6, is DSGVTQTPKHLITATGQRVTLRCSPRSGDLSVYWYQQSLDQGLQFLIQYYNGEERAKGNILERFSAQQFPDLHSELNLSSLELGDSALYFCASSGTGGNNSPLHFGNGTRLTVT.

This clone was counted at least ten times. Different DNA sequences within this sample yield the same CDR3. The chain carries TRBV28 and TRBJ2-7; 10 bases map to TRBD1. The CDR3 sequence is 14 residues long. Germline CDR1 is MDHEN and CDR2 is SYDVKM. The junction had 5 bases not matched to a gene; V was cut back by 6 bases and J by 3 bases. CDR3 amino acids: CASSSGQGHYEQYF. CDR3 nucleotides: TGTGCCAGCAGCTCGGGACAGGGGCACTACGAGCAGTACTTC.

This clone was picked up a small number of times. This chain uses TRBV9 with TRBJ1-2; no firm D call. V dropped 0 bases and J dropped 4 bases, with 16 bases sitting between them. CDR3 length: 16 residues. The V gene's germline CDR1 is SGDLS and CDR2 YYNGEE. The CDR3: CASSVASSPAIYGYTF. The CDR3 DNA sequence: TGTGCCAGCAGCGTAGCTAGCTCTCCAGCAATCTATGGCTACACCTTC.